The 30 T cell receptor beta chains below come from one sample, sequenced in a study of cytomegalovirus exposure and HLA in healthy donors. Researchers ran the PCR with 60 Vbeta and 13 Jbeta primers. The assay was immunoSEQ multiplex PCR, and TCRdb's table has in-frame clones only and misses some. The sample consists of about 97,000 clones, approximately 85% of them appearing once. The sample taken for sequencing was PBMCs. These receptors were obtained from a man under 40 in good health and CMV-seronegative.

The chain employs TRBV27 and TRBJ2-7; 10 bases align to TRBD1. The V and J ends lost 5 bases and 2 bases, in that order; junction bases with no gene match: 15. The CDR3 totals 18 residues. Germline loops: CDR1 MNHEY, CDR2 SMNVEV (reference sequence). CDR3 sequence (DNA): TGTGCCAGCAGTCCCCCGGGACAGGGGACCGTCCAGCCCTACGAGCAGTACTTC. Translated: CASSPPGQGTVQPYEQYF.

J is TRBJ2-7 and V is TRBV6-1, with TRBD2 matching over 8 bases. The junction had 9 bases not matched to a gene; V was cut back by 7 bases and J by 1 base. This CDR3 is 15 amino acids long. The germline V gene has CDR1 MNHNS and CDR2 SASEGT. The CDR3 reads CASTRGASGSYEQYF. The CDR3 region has the DNA TGTGCCAGCACCCGAGGGGCTAGCGGGTCCTACGAGCAGTACTTC.

The chain is built from TRBV6-6 and TRBJ1-2; D possibly corresponds to TRBD1 (6 bases). Between the trimmed V and J ends, which lost 5 bases and 7 bases, there was a span of 14 bases. Germline V gene data show CDR1 as MNHNY and CDR2 as SVGAGI (reference sequence). This CDR3 region has 13 residues. The CDR3 DNA sequence: TGTGCCAGCAGTAAGGGGGGGGACGCTGGCTACACCTTC. This encodes CASSKGGDAGYTF.

The J gene is TRBJ2-5, the V gene TRBV13; 11 bases match TRBD1. Per the germline V gene, CDR1 is PRHDT and CDR2 is FYEKMQ (reference sequence). Unmatched junction bases numbered 7, after V lost 5 bases and J lost 5 bases. The CDR3 runs to 15 residues. The CDR3 DNA is TGTGCCAGCAGCCCCTGGACAGGGGGCCGGGAGACCCAGTACTTC. This codes for CASSPWTGGRETQYF. Full variable domain (remainder filled in from reference TRBV13 and TRBJ2-5): AAGVIQSPRHLIKEKRETATLKCYPIPRHDTVYWYQQGPGQDPQFLISFYEKMQSDKGSIPDRFSAQQFSDYHSELNMSSLELGDSALYFCASSPWTGGRETQYFGPGTRLLVL.

The chain links TRBV30 to TRBJ2-5, with 8 bases fitting TRBD1. CDR3 length: 16 amino acids. Germline-derived CDR1 and CDR2 are GTSNPN and SVGIG (reference sequence). V lost 0 bases, J lost 5 bases, and 11 bases stayed unmatched. CDR3 region: CAWSVLPATGAETQYF. DNA for the CDR3: TGTGCCTGGAGTGTACTCCCAGCGACAGGGGCGGAGACCCAGTACTTC.

The chain joins TRBV15 to TRBJ2-2, with D tentatively TRBD1 (7 bases). Trimming removed 3 bases at V and 6 bases at J, with 20 bases between. Germline CDR1 is LNHNV and CDR2 is YYDKDF (reference sequence). The CDR3 spans 17 residues. CDR3 residues: CATSRERDREDSGELFF. DNA for the CDR3: TGTGCCACCAGCAGGGAGAGAGACAGGGAGGATTCCGGGGAGCTGTTTTTT.

The V call is TRBV7-9, the J call TRBJ2-5, with D hard to call. Trimming pared 1 base from V and 1 base from J, leaving 7 bases between. CDR3 size: 14 residues. Germline V gene sequence: CDR1 SEHNR, CDR2 FQNEAQ (reference sequence). For the CDR3, the DNA is TGTGCCAGCAGCTTAGTTGGGCCCCAAGAGACCCAGTACTTC. The encoded protein is CASSLVGPQETQYF. The variable domain in full, with the rest retrieved from reference TRBV7-9 and TRBJ2-5, is DTGVSQNPRHKITKRGQNVTFRCDPISEHNRLYWYRQTLGQGPEFLTYFQNEAQLEKSRLLSDRFSAERPKGSFSTLEIQRTEQGDSAMYLCASSLVGPQETQYFGPGTRLLVL.

The chain uses TRBV19 and TRBJ1-1; tentative D call: TRBD1 (5 bases). Trimming pared 4 bases from V and 1 base from J, leaving 13 bases between. CDR3 length equals 15 residues. CDR1 and CDR2 (germline): LNHDA, SQIVND (reference sequence). CDR3 in amino acids: CASSRIGAKNTEAFF. The CDR3, as DNA: TGTGCCAGTAGTAGGATAGGGGCCAAGAACACTGAAGCTTTCTTT. The whole variable domain, remainder taken from reference TRBV19 and TRBJ1-1, is DGGITQSPKYLFRKEGQNVTLSCEQNLNHDAMYWYRQDPGQGLRLIYYSQIVNDFQKGDIAEGYSVSREKKESFPLTVTSAQKNPTAFYLCASSRIGAKNTEAFFGQGTRLTVV.

This clone was seen a few times. The rearrangement uses TRBV27 and TRBJ1-6; D is possibly TRBD1 (6 bases). With 3 bases removed from V and 0 bases from J, the gap between germline ends came to 12 bases. The CDR3 is 17 amino acids. The V gene's germline CDR1 is MNHEY and CDR2 SMNVEV (reference sequence). CDR3 DNA sequence: TGTGCCAGCAGTTTCGGGGGGCTAGACTCCTATAATTCACCCCTCCACTTT. It specifies CASSFGGLDSYNSPLHF.

This clone is a singleton in its sample. This sequence joins TRBV19 and TRBJ1-5, with D possibly TRBD1 on 6 matching bases. Trimming stripped 2 bases from V and 4 bases from J, with 18 bases between. Germline lookup yields CDR1 LNHDA and CDR2 SQIVND (reference sequence). The CDR3 is 17 amino acids. The CDR3 region has the DNA TGTGCCAGTAGTATAACGATTGGGGGCGTAATTAATCAGCCCCAGCATTTT. It is translated as CASSITIGGVINQPQHF.

The chain joins TRBV5-4 to TRBJ2-7, with D possibly being TRBD2 (7 bases). The germline V gene encodes CDR1 SGHNT and CDR2 YYREEE (reference sequence). The CDR3 contains 15 residues. The V gene lost 4 bases and the J gene lost 0 bases, with 14 bases spanning the gap. In DNA form, the CDR3 reads TGTGCCAGCAGCGGGGGGGCCCTTAGCTCCTACGAGCAGTACTTC. Translating gives CASSGGALSSYEQYF.

V and J are TRBV6-5 and TRBJ2-1, with D unresolved. CDR3 size: 11 residues. The germline V gene has CDR1 MNHEY and CDR2 SVGAGI. Trimming shortened V by 6 bases and J by 10 bases, and 10 bases separated the two germline ends. CDR3 DNA: TGTGCCAGCAGCGGCGTGCGGGAGCAGTTCTTC. Protein sequence: CASSGVREQFF.

The chain couples TRBV9 to TRBJ2-7, with D maybe TRBD2 (6 bases). Germline assignment: CDR1 SGDLS and CDR2 YYNGEE. V gave up 0 bases and J gave up 4 bases, with 14 bases separating them. This CDR3 is built from 15 residues. CDR3 bases: TGTGCCAGCAGCGTAGCTGCGGGAAGCGGTTACGAGCAGTACTTC. Its translation is CASSVAAGSGYEQYF.

V and J are TRBV7-9 and TRBJ2-1; TRBD2 aligns across 7 bases. Germline trimming cut 5 bases from V and 4 bases from J; bases unmatched to any gene: 8. Per germline, CDR1 SEHNR and CDR2 FQNEAQ (reference sequence). The CDR3 sequence is 15 residues long. The CDR3 DNA follows: TGTGCCAGCAGCCCACGGCGGGGGTGGTACAATGAGCAGTTCTTC. It codes for CASSPRRGWYNEQFF.

The rearrangement uses TRBV29-1 and TRBJ1-1, with 9 bases lining up with TRBD1. V dropped 5 bases and J dropped 6; count of bases not matched to a gene: 13. The CDR3 has 15 amino acids. Germline V gene sequence: CDR1 SQVTM, CDR2 ANQGSEA. CDR3 DNA: TGCAGCGTTTTTGGGGACAGGGAATTAGGCGCTGAAGCTTTCTTT. It encodes CSVFGDRELGAEAFF. The whole variable domain, filled in from reference TRBV29-1 and TRBJ1-1, reads SAVISQKPSRDICQRGTSLTIQCQVDSQVTMMFWYRQQPGQSLTLIATANQGSEATYESGFVIDKFPISRPNLTFSTLTVSNMSPEDSSIYLCSVFGDRELGAEAFFGQGTRLTVV.

The V and J genes are TRBV9 and TRBJ2-3, with 9 bases aligning to TRBD2. CDR3 length: 15 amino acids. Germline V gene sequence: CDR1 SGDLS, CDR2 YYNGEE. V gave up 0 bases and J gave up 6 bases; unmatched junction bases: 5. The CDR3: CASSVGSGSLDTQYF. DNA for the CDR3: TGTGCCAGCAGCGTAGGTAGCGGGAGTTTGGATACGCAGTATTTT.

Here the CDR3 DNA reads TGTGCCAGCTTTCCAGTCACCGGGGAGCTGTTTTTT. This translates into CASFPVTGELFF. J is TRBJ2-2 and V is TRBV18; D is ambiguous. This CDR3 is built from 12 residues. Trimming removed 7 bases at V and 4 bases at J, with 7 bases between. The germline V gene encodes CDR1 KGHSH and CDR2 LQKENI.

The rearrangement joins TRBV2 to TRBJ2-3, with D possibly being TRBD2 (5 bases). The CDR3 runs to 15 residues. V lost 0 bases and J 1 base, leaving 8 bases between the germline ends. CDR1 is SNHLY and CDR2 is FYNNEI in the germline V gene. The CDR3 protein is CASSEAGAGTDTQYF. CDR3 nucleotide sequence: TGTGCCAGCAGTGAAGCGGGAGCCGGCACAGATACGCAGTATTTT.

V gene TRBV2 combines with J gene TRBJ1-2, with TRBD1 matching 9 bases. The CDR3 is made up of 18 amino acids. The germline CDR1 and CDR2 sequences are SNHLY and FYNNEI. V was clipped by 8 bases and J by 3 bases; unmatched bases: 19. The CDR3 DNA is TGTGCCAGCGGGGAGGGTAGGGACAGGGAAAGTTCGGACTATGGCTACACCTTC. Translation: CASGEGRDRESSDYGYTF.

The chain combines TRBV28 with TRBJ2-2; D is uncertain. CDR3 length equals 15 residues. Germline lookup yields CDR1 MDHEN and CDR2 SYDVKM. V lost 3 bases and J 8 bases, leaving 16 bases between the germline ends. CDR3 sequence: CASSFYFVEQGELFF. CDR3 nucleotides: TGTGCCAGCAGTTTCTATTTCGTGGAACAGGGGGAGCTGTTTTTT.

This sequence joins TRBV30 and TRBJ2-7; tentative D call: TRBD2 (5 bases). Germline CDR1 GTSNPN, CDR2 SVGIG (reference sequence). Between the trimmed V and J ends, which lost 8 bases and 4 bases, there was a span of 15 bases. This CDR3 has 12 residues. The CDR3: CAARDYRYEQYF. CDR3 bases: TGTGCCGCCCGAGACTATCGTTACGAGCAGTACTTC.

The chain is built from TRBV7-2 and TRBJ2-7; no reliable D call. Looked up from germline, CDR1 is SGHTA and CDR2 is FQGNSA. The V end lost 1 base, the J end lost 0 bases, and 4 bases lay between the germline ends. This CDR3 is 13 amino acids long. The CDR3 spells CASSLGVSYEQYF. The CDR3 DNA reads as TGTGCCAGCAGCTTAGGAGTCTCCTACGAGCAGTACTTC.

This chain connects TRBV7-2 to TRBJ2-7, with 8 bases lining up with TRBD2. Germline V gives CDR1 SGHTA, CDR2 FQGNSA. Germline trimming cut 5 bases from V and 0 bases from J; bases unmatched to any gene: 9. CDR3 length: 16 amino acids. Here the CDR3 reads CASSPHSGISSYEQYF. The DNA of the CDR3 is TGTGCCAGCAGCCCCCATAGCGGGATCAGCTCCTACGAGCAGTACTTC.

The chain has TRBV4-1 and TRBJ2-2, with D possibly TRBD2 on 5 matching bases. This CDR3 comprises 17 residues. The germline CDR1 and CDR2 sequences are MGHRA and YSYEKL. V lost 1 base and J lost 7, with 19 bases in between. CDR3 bases: TGCGCCAGCAGCCAAGTATTTGTGGCCCGGGGTGTCGGGGAGCTGTTTTTT. Translation: CASSQVFVARGVGELFF.

Only one count was recorded for this clone. The genes are TRBV10-3 and TRBJ1-1; 9 positions match TRBD1. The CDR3 extends over 16 amino acids. The V segment lost 6 bases and the J segment 1 base; nucleotides outside the gene matches: 9. The V gene's germline CDR1 is ENHRY and CDR2 SYGVKD. The CDR3: CAIRKDRGGSNTEAFF. DNA of the CDR3: TGTGCCATCAGGAAGGACAGGGGTGGTTCGAACACTGAAGCTTTCTTT.

V gene TRBV2 combines with J gene TRBJ2-5, with TRBD1 matching over 11 bases. The V gene's germline CDR1 is SNHLY and CDR2 FYNNEI. V shed 2 bases and J 5 bases; nucleotides not matched to a gene: 4. The CDR3 has 15 amino acids. The CDR3 loop reads CASSELGQGDETQYF. In nucleotides, the CDR3 is TGTGCCAGCAGTGAACTGGGACAGGGGGATGAGACCCAGTACTTC.

V usage is TRBV5-4 and J usage is TRBJ2-6; D unclear. The CDR3 runs to 16 residues. Trimming cost V 0 bases and J 0 bases, with 7 bases left between them. Germline V gene sequence: CDR1 SGHNT, CDR2 YYREEE (reference sequence). CDR3 amino acids: CASSLDVGSGANVLTF. The CDR3 DNA follows: TGTGCCAGCAGCTTGGATGTCGGCTCTGGGGCCAACGTCCTGACTTTC.

This chain uses TRBV23-1 with TRBJ1-4; no reliable D call. TRBV23-1 is an open reading frame whose function is uncertain. Deletions cut 3 bases from V and 7 bases from J, with 21 bases between. The CDR3 is made up of 17 amino acids. CDR3 sequence: CASSHPAHRGLSEKLFF. The CDR3 DNA reads TGCGCCAGCAGTCACCCGGCTCATCGAGGGCTAAGTGAAAAACTGTTTTTT.

The chain is built from TRBV12-5 and TRBJ2-1, with 7 bases aligning to TRBD1. CDR1 LGHNT and CDR2 FRNRAP come from the germline V gene. The V gene end was trimmed by 6 bases and the J gene end by 0 bases; junction bases not matched to a gene: 8. The CDR3 sequence is 16 residues long. This CDR3 reads CASGKTGSGSYNEQFF. The DNA of the CDR3 is TGTGCTAGTGGAAAGACAGGGTCCGGCTCCTACAATGAGCAGTTCTTC.

V is TRBV27 and J is TRBJ2-7; 15 bases match TRBD2. Unmatched junction bases numbered 8, after V lost 5 bases and J lost 0 bases. Germline CDR1 reads MNHEY; CDR2 reads SMNVEV (reference sequence). CDR3 length: 18 amino acids. The CDR3 is CASSPGLAGGDSSYEQYF. CDR3 DNA sequence: TGTGCCAGCAGTCCCGGACTAGCGGGAGGGGACAGCTCCTACGAGCAGTACTTC.